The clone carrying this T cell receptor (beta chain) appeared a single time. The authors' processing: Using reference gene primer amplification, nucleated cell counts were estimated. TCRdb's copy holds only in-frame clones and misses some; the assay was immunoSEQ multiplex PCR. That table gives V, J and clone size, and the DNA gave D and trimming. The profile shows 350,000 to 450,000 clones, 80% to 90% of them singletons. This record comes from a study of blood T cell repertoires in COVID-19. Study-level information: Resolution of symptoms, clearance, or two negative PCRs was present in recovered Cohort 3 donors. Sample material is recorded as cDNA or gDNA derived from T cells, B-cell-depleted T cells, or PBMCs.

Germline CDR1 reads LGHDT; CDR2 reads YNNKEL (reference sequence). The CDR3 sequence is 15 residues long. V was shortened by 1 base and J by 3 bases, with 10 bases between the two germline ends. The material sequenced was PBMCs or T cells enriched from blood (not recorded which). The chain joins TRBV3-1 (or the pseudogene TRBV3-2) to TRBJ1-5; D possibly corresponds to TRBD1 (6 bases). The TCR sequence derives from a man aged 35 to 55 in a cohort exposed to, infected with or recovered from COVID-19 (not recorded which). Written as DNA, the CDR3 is TGTGCCAGCAGCCAAGCAGGGGTGTACAATCAGCCCCAGCATTTT. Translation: CASSQAGVYNQPQHF.